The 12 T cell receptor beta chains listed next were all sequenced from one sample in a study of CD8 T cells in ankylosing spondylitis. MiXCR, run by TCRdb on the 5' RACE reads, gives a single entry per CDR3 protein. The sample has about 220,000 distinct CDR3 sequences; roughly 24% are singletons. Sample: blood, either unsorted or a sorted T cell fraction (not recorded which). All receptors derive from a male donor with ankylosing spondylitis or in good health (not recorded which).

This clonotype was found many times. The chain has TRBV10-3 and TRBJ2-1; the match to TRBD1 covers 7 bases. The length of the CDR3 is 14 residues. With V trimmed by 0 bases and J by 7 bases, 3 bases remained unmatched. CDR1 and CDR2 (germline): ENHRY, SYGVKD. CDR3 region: CAISESGQINEQFF. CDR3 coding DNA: TGTGCCATCAGTGAGTCGGGACAGATAAATGAGCAGTTCTTC.

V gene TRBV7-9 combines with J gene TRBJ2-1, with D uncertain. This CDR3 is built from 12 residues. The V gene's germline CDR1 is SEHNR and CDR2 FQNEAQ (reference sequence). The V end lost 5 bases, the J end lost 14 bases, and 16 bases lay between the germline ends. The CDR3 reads CASSQELSWEFF. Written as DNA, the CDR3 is TGTGCCAGCAGCCAAGAGTTGAGTTGGGAGTTCTTC.

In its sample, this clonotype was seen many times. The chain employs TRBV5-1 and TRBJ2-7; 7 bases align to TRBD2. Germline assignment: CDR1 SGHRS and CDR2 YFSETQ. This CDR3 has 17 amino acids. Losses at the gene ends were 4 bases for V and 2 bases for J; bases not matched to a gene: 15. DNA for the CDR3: TGCGCCAGCAGCCTAGGCGGGGGAGCGGATGATCCCTACGAGCAGTACTTC. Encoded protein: CASSLGGGADDPYEQYF.

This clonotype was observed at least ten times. DNA for the CDR3: TGCAGTGCAGGACAGGGGATCTGGGACTACGGTAATGAGCAGTTCTTC. It specifies CSAGQGIWDYGNEQFF. This chain links TRBV20-1 with TRBJ2-1, with 9 positions matching TRBD1. Per germline, CDR1 DFQATT and CDR2 SNEGSKA (reference sequence). V lost 6 bases to trimming and J lost 7 bases; unmatched junction nucleotides: 16. CDR3 length: 16 amino acids.

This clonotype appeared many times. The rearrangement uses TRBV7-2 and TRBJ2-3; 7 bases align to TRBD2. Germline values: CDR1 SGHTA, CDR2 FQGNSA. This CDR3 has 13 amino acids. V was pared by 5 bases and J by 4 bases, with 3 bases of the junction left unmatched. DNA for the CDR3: TGTGCCAGCAGCGCGACTAGCCCAGATACGCAGTATTTT. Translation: CASSATSPDTQYF.

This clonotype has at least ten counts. The CDR3: CASSPGFPEQYF. The DNA of the CDR3 is TGTGCCAGCTCACCAGGGTTCCCCGAGCAGTACTTC. The J gene is TRBJ2-7, the V gene TRBV18; D unclear. Germline V gene data show CDR1 as KGHSH and CDR2 as LQKENI. The V end was cut by 2 bases, the J end by 6 bases, with 8 bases between. The CDR3 extends over 12 amino acids.

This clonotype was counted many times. The CDR3 is CSVDRGNRETQYF. CDR3 nucleotide sequence: TGCAGCGTTGATAGGGGGAACCGGGAGACCCAGTACTTC. This sequence joins TRBV29-1 and TRBJ2-5, with D perhaps matching TRBD1 (6 bases). This CDR3 contains 13 residues. Deletions cut 3 bases from V and 5 bases from J, with 13 bases between. From germline, CDR1 is SQVTM and CDR2 ANQGSEA.

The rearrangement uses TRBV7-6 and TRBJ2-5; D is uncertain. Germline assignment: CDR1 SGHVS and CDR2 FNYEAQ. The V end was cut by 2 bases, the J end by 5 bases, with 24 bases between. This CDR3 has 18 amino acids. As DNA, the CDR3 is TGTGCCAGCAGCTTAATGGGGTGGTCATCTCGATCGGAGGAGACCCAGTACTTC. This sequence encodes CASSLMGWSSRSEETQYF.

CDR3 sequence reads: CASTRWGSGETQYF. CDR3 bases: TGTGCCAGCACCCGATGGGGTTCTGGAGAGACCCAGTACTTC. The rearrangement uses TRBV6-1 and TRBJ2-5; D gene unclear. CDR1 MNHNS and CDR2 SASEGT come from the germline V gene. There are 14 residues in the CDR3. V was trimmed by 7 bases and J by 4 bases, leaving 16 bases between them.

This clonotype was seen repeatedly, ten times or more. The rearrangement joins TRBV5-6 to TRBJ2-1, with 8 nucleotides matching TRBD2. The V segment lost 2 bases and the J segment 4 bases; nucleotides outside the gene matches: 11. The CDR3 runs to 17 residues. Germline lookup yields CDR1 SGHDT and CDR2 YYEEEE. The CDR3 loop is CASSLGLATEQYNEQFF. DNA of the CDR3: TGTGCCAGCAGCTTAGGACTAGCTACGGAGCAGTACAATGAGCAGTTCTTC. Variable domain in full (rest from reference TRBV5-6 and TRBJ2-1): DAGVTQSPTHLIKTRGQQVTLRCSPKSGHDTVSWYQQALGQGPQFIFQYYEEEERQRGNFPDRFSGHQFPNYSSELNVNALLLGDSALYLCASSLGLATEQYNEQFFGPGTRLTVL.

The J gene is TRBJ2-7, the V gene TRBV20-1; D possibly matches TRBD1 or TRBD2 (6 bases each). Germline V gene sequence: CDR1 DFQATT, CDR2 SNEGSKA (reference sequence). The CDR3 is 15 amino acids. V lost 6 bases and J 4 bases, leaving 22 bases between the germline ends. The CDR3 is CSAPRKGTGAYEQYF. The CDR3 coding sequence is TGCAGTGCGCCTAGAAAAGGCACGGGGGCGTACGAGCAGTACTTC.

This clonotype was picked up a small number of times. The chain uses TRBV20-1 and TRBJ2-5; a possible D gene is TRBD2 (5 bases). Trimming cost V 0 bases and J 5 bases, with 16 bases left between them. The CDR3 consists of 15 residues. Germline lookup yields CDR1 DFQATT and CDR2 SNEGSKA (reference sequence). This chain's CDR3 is CSARDPVGAQETQYF. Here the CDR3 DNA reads TGCAGTGCTAGAGATCCTGTGGGAGCGCAGGAGACCCAGTACTTC.